Listed below are T cell receptor beta chains from one sample, sequenced in a study of blood T cells in healthy people across ages. One entry per CDR3 protein, called by TCRdb with MiXCR from the 5' RACE reads. This sample has some 920,000 distinct CDR3 sequences; roughly 50% occur once, and the top ten carry about a fifth. Sequencing input: blood. Receptor source: a woman aged 60-70 years in good health. Each CDR3 is given with its conserved first and last residue. D genes are given only for firm matches. Not every row has a clone size; where given, it reads once, few, many or a size class.

>TRBJ2-3|NA|TRBD2|TRBV20-1
CSARAGGMSHTQYF
TGCAGTGCGCGAGCGGGAGGAATGAGTCATACGCAGTATTTT
>TRBJ2-3|NA|TRBD2|TRBV6-5
CASSYTPGLAATDTQYF
TGTGCCAGCAGTTACACCCCGGGACTAGCGGCCACAGATACGCAGTATTTT
>TRBJ2-7|many|NA|TRBV11-2
CASSPRVGGATPYEQYF
TGTGCCAGCAGTCCGCGGGTAGGAGGGGCCACTCCCTACGAGCAGTACTTC
>TRBJ1-4|few|NA|TRBV9
CASSTPGLAEKLFF
TGTGCCAGCAGCACACCGGGGCTCGCCGAAAAACTGTTTTTT
>TRBJ1-6|NA|NA|TRBV6-5
CASSRDGGYNSPLHF
TGTGCCAGCAGCCGCGATGGGGGGTATAATTCACCCCTCCACTTT
>TRBJ2-1|few|NA|TRBV20-1
CSARTPTRDFLDEQFF
TGCAGTGCTAGAACCCCCACCAGGGATTTTTTGGATGAGCAGTTCTTC
>TRBJ1-2|few|NA|TRBV27
CASSPSRGRGYTF
TGTGCCAGCAGTCCTTCCCGGGGACGAGGCTACACCTTC
>TRBJ1-1|NA|NA|TRBV7-8
CASSSNTRRSNTEAFF
TGTGCCAGCAGCTCGAACACCAGACGGTCGAACACTGAAGCTTTCTTT
>TRBJ2-7|NA|TRBD1|TRBV7-9
CASSRQIRSGGGEQYF
TGTGCTAGCAGTCGTCAGATTAGGTCAGGGGGTGGCGAGCAGTACTTC
>TRBJ2-7|NA|NA|TRBV20-1
CSAQGQPGTSYEQYF
TGCAGTGCCCAGGGACAGCCCGGGACTAGCTACGAGCAGTACTTC
>TRBJ2-4|NA|NA|TRBV24-1
CATNLQDKNIQYF
TGTGCCACCAATTTACAGGACAAAAACATTCAGTACTTC
>TRBJ2-3|NA|NA|TRBV30
CAWSVLSNTQYF
TGTGCCTGGAGTGTACTATCGAATACGCAGTATTTT
>TRBJ2-7|NA|NA|TRBV10-3
CAISMDGYEQYF
TGTGCCATCAGCATGGACGGGTACGAGCAGTACTTC
>TRBJ1-1|NA|TRBD1|TRBV20-1
CSAKLPGQGLIFEAFF
TGCAGTGCTAAATTACCGGGACAGGGGTTAATTTTTGAAGCTTTCTTT
>TRBJ2-7|few|TRBD1|TRBV20-1
CSASDRDRGYEQYF
TGCAGTGCTAGCGACCGGGACAGGGGTTACGAGCAGTACTTC
>TRBJ2-3|NA|NA|TRBV9
CASSGEVPDTQYF
TGTGCCAGCAGCGGCGAGGTGCCAGATACGCAGTATTTT
>TRBJ2-3|NA|NA|TRBV11-2
CASSWIALTDTQYF
TGTGCCAGCAGCTGGATAGCGCTCACAGATACGCAGTATTTT
>TRBJ2-7|few|NA|TRBV18
CASSPGNTYEQYF
TGTGCCAGCTCACCAGGGAACACCTACGAGCAGTACTTC
>TRBJ2-7|NA|TRBD1|TRBV28
CASSPPWTGIYEQYF
TGTGCCAGCAGTCCCCCCTGGACAGGGATCTACGAGCAGTACTTC
>TRBJ2-5|NA|NA|TRBV19
CASGGSRGTQYF
TGTGCCAGTGGGGGGTCGAGAGGGACCCAGTACTTC
>TRBJ2-3|NA|NA|TRBV20-1
CSAWGSGVGKDTQYF
TGCAGTGCTTGGGGGTCGGGGGTTGGAAAAGATACGCAGTATTTT
>TRBJ1-2|NA|NA|TRBV20-1
CSAPTGSYGYTF
TGCAGTGCTCCGACAGGATCCTATGGCTACACCTTC
>TRBJ1-6|few|TRBD1|TRBV7-9
CASSKQGALSPLHF
TGTGCCAGCAGCAAGCAGGGGGCACTTTCACCCCTCCACTTT
>TRBJ2-1|few|TRBD2|TRBV20-1
CSARDVTSGNYEQFF
TGCAGTGCTAGAGATGTGACTAGCGGTAATTATGAGCAGTTCTTC
>TRBJ2-3|NA|TRBD1|TRBV5-1
CASSNQRTGGTDTQYF
TGCGCCAGCAGCAACCAGAGGACAGGGGGCACAGATACGCAGTATTTT
>TRBJ2-1|few|TRBD2|TRBV20-1
CSARTSGYNEQFF
TGCAGCGCGCGGACTAGCGGATACAATGAGCAGTTCTTC
>TRBJ2-1|once|NA|TRBV24-1
CATSDLLPSNEEFF
TGTGCCACCAGTGATTTGCTCCCTAGCAATGAGGAGTTCTTC
>TRBJ2-1|NA|NA|TRBV29-1
CSEGTSRNEQFF
TGCAGCGAGGGAACTAGTAGGAATGAGCAGTTCTTC